This TCR beta chain comes out of a study of T cell responses to AZD1222 COVID-19 vaccine. Overall study context: Pooled samples include second doses given at about 4 or 12 weeks. Findings and caveats of the study: Possibly, clonal diversity was underestimated; donors were largely white British and included more females.

As to this clone: Its antigen is unidentified.

Looked up from germline, CDR1 is SGHVS and CDR2 is FQNEAQ. J was trimmed by 3 bases and V by 6 bases; bases with no gene match: 13. This CDR3 region has 16 residues. Measured with immunoSEQ multiplex PCR; TCRdb has only the in-frame clones, and not every one. Of fewer than 110,000 clones in the sample, about 90% were seen once. The material was peripheral blood, obtained on day 0 of AZD1222 vaccination. The V call is TRBV7-8, the J call TRBJ1-1; 7 bases fit TRBD1. The receptor's source is an adult in good health. CDR3 region: CASRLVGTQGDTEAFF. The CDR3 nucleotides are TGTGCCAGCAGGCTCGTCGGCACCCAGGGGGACACTGAAGCTTTCTTT.